This record concerns one T cell receptor (beta chain) sequence. Its antigen is not yet known. No much larger clone exists at a distance of one base, and base qualities are not known. The data derive from a study of T-cell memory formation after mild COVID-19 (dated by TCRdb to about 2021). As for the study more broadly: TCR sequence clusters from the two donors were largely donor specific. The cohort comprised two young, previously healthy adult volunteers, one female and one male. T-cell clones expanding and contracting after mild COVID-19 in two donors were tracked by longitudinal TCRalpha and TCRbeta repertoire sequencing.

Overall study outcomes, separate from this receptor: SARS-CoV-2 specificity of the second-wave clones peaking on day 37 was not confirmed. From day 15 to 85, contracting clones showed balanced CD4/CD8 phenotypes, whereas a second wave of clones that expanded from day 15 to 37 leaned towards CD4+. Contracting CD4+ clones were located mainly in the CM and EM memory subsets, whereas CD8+ clones were found to be enriched in EMRA. Some responding clones were detected in pre-infection memory, which suggested that pre-existing cross-reactive memory T cells had joined the SARS-CoV-2 response. Only a couple of mild cases were covered in the study, and larger cohorts including severe cases with pre-infection samples were considered necessary.

For CDR1 and CDR2, the germline V gene (reference sequence) lists LNHDA and SQIVND. Spanning cysteine to phenylalanine, the CDR3 consists of 15 amino acids. The retained sequence is limited to the CDR3, 45 bases, with the frame set at the first base. Cut back by 8 bases and 4 bases, the V and J ends lie 15 bases apart. The sequencing machine was an Illumina NovaSeq 6000. TCRalpha and TCRbeta cDNA libraries were constructed by 5'RACE with constant-segment primers, with sample barcodes and unique molecular identifiers being introduced. Trizol reagent was used to extract RNA from every sample. Libraries were amplified in two PCR steps, with a second sample barcode and Illumina TruSeq adapters added in the second step. Sequencing of the libraries was done on an Illumina NovaSeq, producing 2 x 150 bp paired-end reads. The source study handled its data this way. The reads were demultiplexed and collapsed into UMI-guided consensus sequences using migec v1.2.7. With mixcr v2.1.11, UMI consensuses were aligned to TRA and TRB V and J templates and assembled into clonotypes. A clonotype was counted as expanded or contracted only when both edgeR and NoisET called the clonotype significant, with the noise models trained on biological replicates. edgeR calls used a false discovery rate-adjusted p below 0.01 and a log2 fold-change threshold of 1. PCA with hierarchical clustering of max-normalized trajectories of the 1000 most abundant clonotypes was used as exploratory dynamics analysis. Separately sequenced CD4+ and CD8+ repertoires were used to assign a CD4 or CD8 phenotype to each responding clone. The public reads were quality trimmed at Q25 with fastp and then assembled into clones with MiXCR by TCRdb, keeping productive beta chains. Each CDR3 protein gets just one entry, which takes the most common genes and DNA from the rows behind it. The authors' filters were not applied to this entry. This sample holds roughly 150,000 distinct CDR3 sequences; over 10% were observed only once. Roughly 3.4% of the sample is taken by the ten largest.

Ficoll-Paque density gradient centrifugation was the method used to isolate PBMCs. The sequence links TRBV19 to TRBJ2-6; the D gene lacks a confident call. Sequenced: PBMCs or a T cell subset sorted from them (not recorded which). The TCR comes from a man between 18 and 35 years old who had mild COVID-19 (a few samples of this study predate the infection). The sample titles of this study are shuffled in the database, so cell type and time point are left out; the donor was told from shared clones. The bases are TGTGCCAGTGGATCGGTGGCAACCGGGGCCAACGTCCTGACTTTC. Its protein reads: CASGSVATGANVLTF.